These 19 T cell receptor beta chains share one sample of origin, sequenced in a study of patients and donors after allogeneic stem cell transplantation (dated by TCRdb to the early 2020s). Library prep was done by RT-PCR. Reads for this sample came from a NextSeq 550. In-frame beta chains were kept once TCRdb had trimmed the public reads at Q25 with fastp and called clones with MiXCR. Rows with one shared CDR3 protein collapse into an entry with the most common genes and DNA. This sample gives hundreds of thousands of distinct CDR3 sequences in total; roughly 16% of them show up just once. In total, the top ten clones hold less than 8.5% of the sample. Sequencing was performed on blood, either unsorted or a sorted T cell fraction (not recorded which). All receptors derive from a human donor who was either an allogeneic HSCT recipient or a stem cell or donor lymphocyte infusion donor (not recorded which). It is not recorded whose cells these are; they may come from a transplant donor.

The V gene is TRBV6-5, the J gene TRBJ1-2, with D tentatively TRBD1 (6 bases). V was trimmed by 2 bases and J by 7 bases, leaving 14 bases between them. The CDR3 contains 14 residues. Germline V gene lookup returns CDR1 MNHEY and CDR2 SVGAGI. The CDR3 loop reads CASSYAPGAPGYTF. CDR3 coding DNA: TGTGCCAGCAGTTACGCCCCGGGGGCGCCTGGCTACACCTTC.

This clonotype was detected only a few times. CDR3 in DNA: TGTGCCAGCAGTGAACCACACTTTGGGGTTAGGGAGACCCAGTACTTC. Translation gives CASSEPHFGVRETQYF. The chain links TRBV25-1 to TRBJ2-5; no definite D call. With 2 bases removed from V and 5 bases from J, the gap between germline ends came to 18 bases. CDR3 length: 16 amino acids. Germline CDR1 is MGHDK and CDR2 is SYGVNS.

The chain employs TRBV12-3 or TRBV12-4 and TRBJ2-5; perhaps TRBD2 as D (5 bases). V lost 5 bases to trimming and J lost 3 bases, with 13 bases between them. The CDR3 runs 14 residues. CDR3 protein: CASSLRTVEETQYF. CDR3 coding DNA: TGTGCCAGCAGTCTTCGGACTGTGGAAGAGACCCAGTACTTC.

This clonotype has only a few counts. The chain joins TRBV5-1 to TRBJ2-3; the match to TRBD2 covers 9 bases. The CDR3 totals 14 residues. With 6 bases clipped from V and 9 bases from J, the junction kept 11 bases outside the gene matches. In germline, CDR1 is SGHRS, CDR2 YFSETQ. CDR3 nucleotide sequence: TGCGCCAGCACCCCGTACGGCGGGAGGGAGACGCAGTATTTT. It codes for CASTPYGGRETQYF.

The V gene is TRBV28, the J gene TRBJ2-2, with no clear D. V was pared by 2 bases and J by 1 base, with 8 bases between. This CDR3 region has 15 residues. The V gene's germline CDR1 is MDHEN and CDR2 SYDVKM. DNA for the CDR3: TGTGCCAGCAGTTTAAGGCTATTGAACACCGGGGAGCTGTTTTTT. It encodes CASSLRLLNTGELFF.

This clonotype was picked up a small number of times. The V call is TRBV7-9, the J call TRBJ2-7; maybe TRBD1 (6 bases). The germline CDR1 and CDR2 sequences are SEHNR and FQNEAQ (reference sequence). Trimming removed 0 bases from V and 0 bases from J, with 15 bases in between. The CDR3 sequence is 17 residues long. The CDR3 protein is CASSLASGTPSSYEQYF. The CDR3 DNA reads TGTGCCAGCAGCTTAGCGTCCGGGACACCCAGCTCCTACGAGCAGTACTTC.

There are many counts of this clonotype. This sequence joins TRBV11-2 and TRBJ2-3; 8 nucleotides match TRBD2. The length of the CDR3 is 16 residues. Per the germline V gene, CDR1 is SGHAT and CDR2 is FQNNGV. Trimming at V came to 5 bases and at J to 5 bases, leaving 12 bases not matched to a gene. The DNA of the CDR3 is TGTGCCAGCAGCCTAGGACTAATAGCGGGGATAGATACGCAGTATTTT. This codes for CASSLGLIAGIDTQYF. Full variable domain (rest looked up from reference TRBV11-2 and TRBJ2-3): EAGVAQSPRYKIIEKRQSVAFWCNPISGHATLYWYQQILGQGPKLLIQFQNNGVVDDSQLPKDRFSAERLKGVDSTLKIQPAKLEDSAVYLCASSLGLIAGIDTQYFGPGTRLTVL.

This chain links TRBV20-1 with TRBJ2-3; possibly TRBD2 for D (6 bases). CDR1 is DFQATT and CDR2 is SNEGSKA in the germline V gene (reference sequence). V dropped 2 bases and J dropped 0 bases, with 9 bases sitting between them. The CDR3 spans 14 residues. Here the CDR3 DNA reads TGCAGTGCTAGACTAGCGACTAGCACAGATACGCAGTATTTT. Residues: CSARLATSTDTQYF.

CDR3 nucleotides: TGTGCCACCAGTGATTTGCAAACCCGTGGCGCAGATACGCAGTATTTT. Translating it yields CATSDLQTRGADTQYF. This chain uses TRBV24-1 with TRBJ2-3; D uncertain. V was cut by 0 bases and J by 4 bases, with 13 bases left in between. Germline V gene sequence: CDR1 KGHDR, CDR2 SFDVKD. This CDR3 contains 16 residues.

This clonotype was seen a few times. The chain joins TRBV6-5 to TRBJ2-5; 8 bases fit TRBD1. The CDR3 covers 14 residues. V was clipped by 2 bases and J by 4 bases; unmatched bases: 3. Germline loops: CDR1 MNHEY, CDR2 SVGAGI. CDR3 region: CASSYRTGRETQYF. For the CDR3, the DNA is TGTGCCAGCAGTTACAGGACAGGGAGAGAGACCCAGTACTTC.

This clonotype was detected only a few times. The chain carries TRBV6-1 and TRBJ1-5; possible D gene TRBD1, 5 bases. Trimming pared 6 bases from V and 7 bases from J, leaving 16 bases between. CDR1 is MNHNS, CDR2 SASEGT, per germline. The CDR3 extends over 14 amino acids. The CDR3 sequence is CASRPAGGRQPQHF. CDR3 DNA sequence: TGTGCCAGCAGACCGGCGGGGGGACGACAGCCCCAGCATTTT.

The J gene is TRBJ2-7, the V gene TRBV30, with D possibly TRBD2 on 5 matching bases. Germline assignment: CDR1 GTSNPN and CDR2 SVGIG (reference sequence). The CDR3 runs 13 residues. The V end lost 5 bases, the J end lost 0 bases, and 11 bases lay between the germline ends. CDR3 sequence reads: CAWGLKVSYEQYF. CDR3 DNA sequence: TGTGCCTGGGGACTGAAGGTCTCCTACGAGCAGTACTTC.

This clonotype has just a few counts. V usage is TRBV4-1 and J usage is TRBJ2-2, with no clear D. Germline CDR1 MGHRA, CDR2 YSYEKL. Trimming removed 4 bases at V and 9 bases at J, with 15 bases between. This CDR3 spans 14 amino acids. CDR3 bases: TGCGCCAGCAGCCCCCCCTGGGGTGGTTGGGAGCTGTTTTTT. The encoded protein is CASSPPWGGWELFF.

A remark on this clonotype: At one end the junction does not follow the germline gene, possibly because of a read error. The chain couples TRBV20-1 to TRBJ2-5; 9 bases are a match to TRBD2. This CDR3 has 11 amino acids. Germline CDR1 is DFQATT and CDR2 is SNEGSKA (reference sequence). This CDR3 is CRASGKETQYF. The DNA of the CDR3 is TGCAGGGCTAGCGGGAAAGAGACCCAGTACTTC.

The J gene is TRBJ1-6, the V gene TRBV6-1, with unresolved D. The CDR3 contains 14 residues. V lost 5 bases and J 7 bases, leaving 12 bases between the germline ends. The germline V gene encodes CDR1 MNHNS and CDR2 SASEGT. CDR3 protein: CASSRGPSNSPLHF. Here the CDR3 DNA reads TGTGCCAGCAGTCGAGGGCCATCGAATTCACCCCTCCACTTT.

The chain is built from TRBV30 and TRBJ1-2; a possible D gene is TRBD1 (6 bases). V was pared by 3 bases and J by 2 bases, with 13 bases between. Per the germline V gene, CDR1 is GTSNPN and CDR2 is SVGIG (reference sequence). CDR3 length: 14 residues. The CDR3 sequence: CAWSKGGENYGYTF. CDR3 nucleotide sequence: TGTGCCTGGAGCAAGGGGGGGGAGAACTATGGCTACACCTTC.

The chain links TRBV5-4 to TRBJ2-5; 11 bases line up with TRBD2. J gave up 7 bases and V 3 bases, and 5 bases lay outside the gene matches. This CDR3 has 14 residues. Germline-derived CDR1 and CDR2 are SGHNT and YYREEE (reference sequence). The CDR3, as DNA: TGTGCCAGCAGCTCGCTAGCGGGAGGCGGGACCCAGTACTTC. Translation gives CASSSLAGGGTQYF.

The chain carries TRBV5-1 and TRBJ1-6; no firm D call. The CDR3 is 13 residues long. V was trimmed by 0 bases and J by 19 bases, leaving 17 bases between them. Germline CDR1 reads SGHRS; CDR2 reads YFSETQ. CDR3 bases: TGCGCCAGCAGCTTGGAGGGTACAGACCAAGGTCACTTT. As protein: CASSLEGTDQGHF. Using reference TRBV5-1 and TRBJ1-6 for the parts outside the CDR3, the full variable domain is KAGVTQTPRYLIKTRGQQVTLSCSPISGHRSVSWYQQTPGQGLQFLFEYFSETQRNKGNFPGRFSGRQFSNSRSEMNVSTLELGDSALYLCASSLEGTDQGHFGNGTRLTVT.

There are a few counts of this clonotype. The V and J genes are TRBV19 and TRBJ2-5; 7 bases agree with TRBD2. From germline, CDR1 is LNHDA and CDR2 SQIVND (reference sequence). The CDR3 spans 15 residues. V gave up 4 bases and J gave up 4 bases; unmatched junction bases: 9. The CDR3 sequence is CASSKRRERRETQYF. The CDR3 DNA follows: TGTGCCAGTAGTAAGCGGCGGGAGCGAAGAGAGACCCAGTACTTC.